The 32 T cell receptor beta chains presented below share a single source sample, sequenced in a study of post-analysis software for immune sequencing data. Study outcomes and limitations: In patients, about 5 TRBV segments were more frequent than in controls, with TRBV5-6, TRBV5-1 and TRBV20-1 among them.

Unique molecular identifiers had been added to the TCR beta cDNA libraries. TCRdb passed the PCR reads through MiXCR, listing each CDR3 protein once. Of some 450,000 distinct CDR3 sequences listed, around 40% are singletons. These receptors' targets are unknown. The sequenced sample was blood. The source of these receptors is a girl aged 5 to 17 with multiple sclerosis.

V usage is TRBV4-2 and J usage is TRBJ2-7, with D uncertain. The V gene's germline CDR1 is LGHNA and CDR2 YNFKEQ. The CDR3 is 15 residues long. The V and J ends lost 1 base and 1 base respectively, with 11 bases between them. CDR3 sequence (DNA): TGTGCCAGCAGCCAAGTTGATGGCAGATCCTACGAGCAGTACTTC. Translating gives CASSQVDGRSYEQYF.

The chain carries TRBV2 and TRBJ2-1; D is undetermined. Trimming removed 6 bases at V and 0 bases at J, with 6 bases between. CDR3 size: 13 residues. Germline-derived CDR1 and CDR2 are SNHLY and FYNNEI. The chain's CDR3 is CASRAPSYNEQFF. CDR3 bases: TGTGCCAGCAGGGCCCCCTCCTACAATGAGCAGTTCTTC.

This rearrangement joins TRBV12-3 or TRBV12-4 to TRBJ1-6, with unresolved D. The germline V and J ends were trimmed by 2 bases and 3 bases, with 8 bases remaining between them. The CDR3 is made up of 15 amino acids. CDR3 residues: CASSLKVDYNSPLHF. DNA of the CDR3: TGTGCCAGCAGTTTAAAGGTTGACTATAATTCACCCCTCCACTTT.

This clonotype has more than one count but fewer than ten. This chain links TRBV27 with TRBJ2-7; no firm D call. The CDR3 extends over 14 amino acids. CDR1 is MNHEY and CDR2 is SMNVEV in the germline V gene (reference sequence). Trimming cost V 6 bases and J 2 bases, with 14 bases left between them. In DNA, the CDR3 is TGTGCCAGCAGCCTAGGCACGACCGCCTACGAGCAGTACTTC. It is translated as CASSLGTTAYEQYF.

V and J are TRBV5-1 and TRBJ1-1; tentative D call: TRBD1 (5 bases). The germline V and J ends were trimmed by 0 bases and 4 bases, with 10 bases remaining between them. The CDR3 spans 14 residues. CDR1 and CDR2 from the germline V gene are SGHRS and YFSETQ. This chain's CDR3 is CASSLAGGFTEAFF. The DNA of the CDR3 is TGCGCCAGCAGCTTGGCCGGGGGTTTCACTGAAGCTTTCTTT.

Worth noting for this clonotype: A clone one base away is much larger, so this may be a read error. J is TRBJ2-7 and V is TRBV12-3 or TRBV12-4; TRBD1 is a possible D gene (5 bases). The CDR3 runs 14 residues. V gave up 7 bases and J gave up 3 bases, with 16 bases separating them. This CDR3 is CASTTGVANYEQYF. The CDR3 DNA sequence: TGTGCCAGCACTACAGGAGTGGCGAACTACGAGCAGTACTTC.

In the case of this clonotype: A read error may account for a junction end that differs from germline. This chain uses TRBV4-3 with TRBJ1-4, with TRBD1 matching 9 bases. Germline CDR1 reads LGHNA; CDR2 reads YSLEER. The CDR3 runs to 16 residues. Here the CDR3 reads CASNQSSGTGNKKLFF. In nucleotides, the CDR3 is TGCGCCAGCAACCAAAGTAGCGGGACAGGGAACAAAAAACTGTTTTTT.

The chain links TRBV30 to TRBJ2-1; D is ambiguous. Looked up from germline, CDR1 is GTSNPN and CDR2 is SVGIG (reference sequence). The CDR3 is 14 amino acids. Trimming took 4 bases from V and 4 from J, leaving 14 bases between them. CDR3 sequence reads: CAWMRSVEYNEQFF. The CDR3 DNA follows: TGTGCCTGGATGCGCAGCGTGGAATACAATGAGCAGTTCTTC.

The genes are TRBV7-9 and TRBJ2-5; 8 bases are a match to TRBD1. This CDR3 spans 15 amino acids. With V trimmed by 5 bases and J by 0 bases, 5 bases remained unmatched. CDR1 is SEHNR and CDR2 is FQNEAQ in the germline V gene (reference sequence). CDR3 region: CASSAGQGYQETQYF. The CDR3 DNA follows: TGTGCCAGCAGCGCCGGACAGGGCTACCAAGAGACCCAGTACTTC.

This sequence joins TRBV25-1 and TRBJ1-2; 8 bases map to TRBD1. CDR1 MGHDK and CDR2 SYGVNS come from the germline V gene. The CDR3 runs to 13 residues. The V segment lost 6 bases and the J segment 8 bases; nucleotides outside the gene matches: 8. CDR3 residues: CASRGDRSRGYTF. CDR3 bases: TGTGCCAGCAGAGGGGACAGGTCCAGGGGCTACACCTTC.

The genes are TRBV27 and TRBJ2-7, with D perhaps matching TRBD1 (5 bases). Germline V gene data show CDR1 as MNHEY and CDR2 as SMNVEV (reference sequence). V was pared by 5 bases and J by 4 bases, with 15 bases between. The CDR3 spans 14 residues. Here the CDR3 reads CASSVRGGGYEQYF. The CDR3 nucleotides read TGTGCCAGCAGTGTAAGGGGCGGCGGTTACGAGCAGTACTTC.

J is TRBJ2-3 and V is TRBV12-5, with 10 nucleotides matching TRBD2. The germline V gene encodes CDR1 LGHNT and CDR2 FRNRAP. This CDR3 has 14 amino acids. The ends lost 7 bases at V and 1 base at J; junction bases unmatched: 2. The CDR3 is CASVGTSGTDTQYF. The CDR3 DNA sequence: TGTGCTAGTGTCGGGACTAGCGGCACAGATACGCAGTATTTT.

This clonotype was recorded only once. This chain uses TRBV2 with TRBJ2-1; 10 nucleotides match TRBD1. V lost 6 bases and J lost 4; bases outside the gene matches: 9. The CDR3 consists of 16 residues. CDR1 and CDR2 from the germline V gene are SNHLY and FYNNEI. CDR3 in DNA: TGTGCCAGCAGAGTGGGGGGGGACAGGGGTTACAATGAGCAGTTCTTC. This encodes CASRVGGDRGYNEQFF.

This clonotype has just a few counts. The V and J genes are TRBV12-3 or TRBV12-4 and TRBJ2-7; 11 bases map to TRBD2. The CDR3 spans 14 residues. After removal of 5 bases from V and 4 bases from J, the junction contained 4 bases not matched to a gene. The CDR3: CASSPASGRYEQYF. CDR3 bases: TGTGCCAGCAGTCCCGCTAGCGGGAGGTACGAGCAGTACTTC.

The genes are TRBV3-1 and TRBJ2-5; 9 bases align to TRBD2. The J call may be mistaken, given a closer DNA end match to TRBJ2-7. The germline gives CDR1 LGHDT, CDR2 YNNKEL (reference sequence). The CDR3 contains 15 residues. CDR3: CASSHGAGGLYEQYF. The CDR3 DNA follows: TGTGCCAGCAGCCATGGCGCGGGAGGGCTTTACGAGCAGTACTTC.

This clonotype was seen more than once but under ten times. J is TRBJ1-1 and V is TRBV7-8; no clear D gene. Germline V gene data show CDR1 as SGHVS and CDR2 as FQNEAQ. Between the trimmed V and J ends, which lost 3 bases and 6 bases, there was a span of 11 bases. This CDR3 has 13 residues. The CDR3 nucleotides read TGTGCCAGCAGCTTGGTCGAGAGACCTGAAGCTTTCTTT. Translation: CASSLVERPEAFF.

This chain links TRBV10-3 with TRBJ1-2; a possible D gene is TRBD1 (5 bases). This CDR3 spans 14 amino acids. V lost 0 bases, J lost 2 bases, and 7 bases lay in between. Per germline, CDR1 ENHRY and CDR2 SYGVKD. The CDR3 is CAISESQGNYGYTF. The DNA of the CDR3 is TGTGCCATCAGTGAGTCGCAGGGCAACTATGGCTACACCTTC.

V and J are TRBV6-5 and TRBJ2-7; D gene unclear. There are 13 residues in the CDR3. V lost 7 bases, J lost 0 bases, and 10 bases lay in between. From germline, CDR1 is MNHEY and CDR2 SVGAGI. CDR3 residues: CASTDLTSYEQYF. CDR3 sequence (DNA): TGTGCCAGCACTGACCTTACCTCCTACGAGCAGTACTTC.

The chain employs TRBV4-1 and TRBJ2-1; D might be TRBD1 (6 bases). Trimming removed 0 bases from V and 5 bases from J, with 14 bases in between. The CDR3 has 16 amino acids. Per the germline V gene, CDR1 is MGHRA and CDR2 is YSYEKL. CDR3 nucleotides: TGCGCCAGCAGCCAAGATCCCCAGGGGAAGAACAATGAGCAGTTCTTC. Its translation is CASSQDPQGKNNEQFF.

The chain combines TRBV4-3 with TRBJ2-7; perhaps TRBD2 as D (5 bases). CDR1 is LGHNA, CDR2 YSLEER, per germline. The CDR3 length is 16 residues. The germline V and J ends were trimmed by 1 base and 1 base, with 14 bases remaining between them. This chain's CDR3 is CASSQGYQDLSYEQYF. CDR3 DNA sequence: TGCGCCAGCAGCCAAGGTTACCAGGACTTATCCTACGAGCAGTACTTC.

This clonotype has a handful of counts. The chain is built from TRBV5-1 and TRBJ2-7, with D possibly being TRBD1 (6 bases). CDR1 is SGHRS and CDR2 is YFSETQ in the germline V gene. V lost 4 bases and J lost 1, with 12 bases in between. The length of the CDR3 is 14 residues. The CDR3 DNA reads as TGCGCCAGCAGCACCCGGGACAAGTCCTACGAGCAGTACTTC. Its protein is CASSTRDKSYEQYF.

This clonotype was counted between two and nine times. The CDR3, as DNA: TGTGCCATCAACTCACTAGGCGAGAGCTCTGGGGCCAACGTCCTGACTTTC. Translated: CAINSLGESSGANVLTF. V is TRBV10-3 and J is TRBJ2-6, with a tentative D call TRBD2 (5 bases). V shed 7 bases and J shed 0 bases, with 16 bases lying between them. The CDR3 spans 17 residues. Germline V gene sequence: CDR1 ENHRY, CDR2 SYGVKD.

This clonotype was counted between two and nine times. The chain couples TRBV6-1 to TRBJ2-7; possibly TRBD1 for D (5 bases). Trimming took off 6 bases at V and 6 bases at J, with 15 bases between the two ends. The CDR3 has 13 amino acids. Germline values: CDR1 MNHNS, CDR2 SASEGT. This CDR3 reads CASRAEIRGEQYF. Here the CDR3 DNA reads TGTGCCAGCAGGGCCGAGATAAGGGGCGAGCAGTACTTC.

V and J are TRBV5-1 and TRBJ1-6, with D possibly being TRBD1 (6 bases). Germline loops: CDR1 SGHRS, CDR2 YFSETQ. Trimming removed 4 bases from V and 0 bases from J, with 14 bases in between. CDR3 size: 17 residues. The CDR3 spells CASSPRTASSYNSPLHF. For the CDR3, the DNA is TGCGCCAGCAGCCCTCGGACAGCGAGCTCCTATAATTCACCCCTCCACTTT.

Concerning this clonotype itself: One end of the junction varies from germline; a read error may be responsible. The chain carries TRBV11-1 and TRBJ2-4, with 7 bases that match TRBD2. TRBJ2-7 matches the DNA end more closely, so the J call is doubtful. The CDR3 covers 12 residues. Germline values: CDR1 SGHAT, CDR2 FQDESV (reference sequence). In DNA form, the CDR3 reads TGTACCAGCAGCTACCGGGGGGACGAGCAGTACTTC. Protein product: CTSSYRGDEQYF.

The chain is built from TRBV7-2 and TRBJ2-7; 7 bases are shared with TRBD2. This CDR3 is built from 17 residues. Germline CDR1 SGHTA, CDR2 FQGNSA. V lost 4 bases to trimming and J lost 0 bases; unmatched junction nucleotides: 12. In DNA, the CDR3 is TGTGCCAGCAGCTGGGGCCCCTGGAGCGGGGACTCCTACGAGCAGTACTTC. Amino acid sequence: CASSWGPWSGDSYEQYF.

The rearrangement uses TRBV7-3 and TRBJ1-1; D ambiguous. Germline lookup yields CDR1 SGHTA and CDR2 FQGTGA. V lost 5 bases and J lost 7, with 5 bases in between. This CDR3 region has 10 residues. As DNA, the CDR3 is TGTGCCAGCAGCCCATTTGAAGCTTTCTTT. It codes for CASSPFEAFF.

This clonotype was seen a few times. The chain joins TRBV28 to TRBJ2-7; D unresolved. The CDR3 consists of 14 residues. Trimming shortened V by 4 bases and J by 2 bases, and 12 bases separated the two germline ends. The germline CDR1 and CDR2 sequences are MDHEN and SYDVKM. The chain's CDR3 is CASSSRSGTYEQYF. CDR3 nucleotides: TGTGCCAGCAGTTCCCGATCAGGAACCTACGAGCAGTACTTC.

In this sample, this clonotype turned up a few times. The CDR3 DNA sequence: TGTGCCATCAGCGGACAGGGGGCTGAGACCCAGTACTTC. Residues: CAISGQGAETQYF. The chain is built from TRBV10-3 and TRBJ2-5, with TRBD1 matching 11 bases. The CDR3 loop spans 13 amino acids. V lost 6 bases, J lost 5 bases, and 2 bases stayed unmatched. Germline loops: CDR1 ENHRY, CDR2 SYGVKD.

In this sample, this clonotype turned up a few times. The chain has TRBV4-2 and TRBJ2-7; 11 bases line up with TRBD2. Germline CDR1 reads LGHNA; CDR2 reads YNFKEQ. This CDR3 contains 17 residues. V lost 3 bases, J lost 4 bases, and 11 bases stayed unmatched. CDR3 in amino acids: CASSQGVSGTSGYEQYF. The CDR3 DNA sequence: TGTGCCAGCAGCCAGGGAGTCTCCGGGACTAGCGGTTACGAGCAGTACTTC.

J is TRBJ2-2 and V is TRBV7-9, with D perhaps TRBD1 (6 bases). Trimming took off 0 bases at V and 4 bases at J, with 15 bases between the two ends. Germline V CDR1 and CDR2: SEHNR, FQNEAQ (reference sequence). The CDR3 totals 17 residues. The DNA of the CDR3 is TGTGCCAGCAGCTTAGCTCCGCCCAACAGGGTCACCGGGGAGCTGTTTTTT. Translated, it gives CASSLAPPNRVTGELFF.

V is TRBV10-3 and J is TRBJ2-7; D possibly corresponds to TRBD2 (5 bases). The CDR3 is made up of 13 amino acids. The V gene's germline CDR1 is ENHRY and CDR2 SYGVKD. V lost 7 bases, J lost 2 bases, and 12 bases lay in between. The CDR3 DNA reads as TGTGCCATCACTGGAGGCACGACCTACGAGCAGTACTTC. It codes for CAITGGTTYEQYF.